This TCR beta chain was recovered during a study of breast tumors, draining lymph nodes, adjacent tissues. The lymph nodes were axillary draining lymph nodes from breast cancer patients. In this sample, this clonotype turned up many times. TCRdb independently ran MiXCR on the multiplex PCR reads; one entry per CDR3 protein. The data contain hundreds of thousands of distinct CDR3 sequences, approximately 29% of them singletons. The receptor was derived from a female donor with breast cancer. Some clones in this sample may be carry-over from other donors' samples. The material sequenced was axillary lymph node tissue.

The CDR3: CASSPAGVSYEQYF. CDR3 nucleotides: TGCGCCAGCAGCCCGGCAGGAGTCTCCTACGAGCAGTACTTC. The rearrangement links TRBV10-2 to TRBJ2-7; D is unresolved. CDR3 length equals 14 residues. Looked up from germline, CDR1 is WSHSY and CDR2 is SAAADI. V was trimmed by 6 bases and J by 0 bases, leaving 12 bases between them.